This is a list of T cell receptor beta chains from one sample in a study of tumor and adjacent non-tumor tissue in lung cancer. TCRdb itself ran the multiplex PCR reads through MiXCR, one entry per CDR3 protein. The data show some 71,000 distinct CDR3 sequences, roughly 72% seen once. Sample: lung tumor tissue. These TCRs come from a woman in her thirties or forties with non-small cell lung cancer. CDR3s include the opening cysteine and the closing phenylalanine or tryptophan. D genes are given only for firm matches. Clone size is given for some rows only: seen once, a few or many times, or a class if the clone is expanded.

D	size	V	J	CDR3	DNA
TRBD1	-	TRBV13	TRBJ2-7	CASRVDRAPEQYF	TGTGCCAGCAGAGTCGACAGGGCTCCAGAGCAGTACTTC
TRBD2	once	TRBV14	TRBJ2-1	CASSHRTSGRSEQFF	TGTGCCAGCAGCCATAGGACTAGCGGGAGGAGTGAGCAGTTCTTC
-	-	TRBV12-3/TRBV12-4	TRBJ2-7	CASSSPSRCYDQYF	TGTGCCAGCAGTTCCCCTAGCCGGTGCTACGACCAGTACTTC
-	once	TRBV5-1	TRBJ2-1	CASSLEAEGSYNEQFF	TGCGCCAGCAGCTTGGAAGCGGAGGGCTCCTACAATGAGCAATTCTTC
TRBD2	-	TRBV11-2	TRBJ2-7	CASRHAGTSGYEQYF	TGTGCCAGCAGACACGCAGGGACTAGCGGATACGAGCAGTACTTC
-	-	TRBV20-1	TRBJ2-3	CNARVVGADTQYF	TGCAATGCTAGAGTAGTAGGGGCAGATACACAGTATTTT
TRBD2	many	TRBV4-1	TRBJ2-1	CASSQEPRGLAGVYNEQFF	TGCGCCAGCAGCCAAGAACCCCGGGGACTAGCGGGAGTATACAATGAGCAGTTCTTC
-	many	TRBV29-1	TRBJ2-3	CSVPDRADTQYF	TGCAGCGTCCCCGACCGGGCAGATACGCAGTATTTT
TRBD1	few	TRBV5-4	TRBJ2-2	CVSSPPGQLKTGELFF	TGTGTCAGCAGCCCGCCGGGACAGCTGAAGACCGGGGAGCTGTTTTTT
-	many	TRBV30	TRBJ1-1	CAWSFGGDTEAFF	TGTGCCTGGAGTTTTGGGGGGGACACTGAAGCTTTCTTT
-	-	TRBV2	TRBJ1-1	CASSQDPGAEAFF	TGTGCCAGCTCCCAAGACCCCGGCGCTGAAGCTTTCTTT
-	-	TRBV20-1	TRBJ1-6	CSARDLMVGRYNSPLHF	TGCAGTGCTAGAGATCTGATGGTGGGCCGCTATAATTCACCCCTCCACTTT
-	-	TRBV30	TRBJ1-2	CAWSVGTRLYGYTF	TGTGCCTGGAGTGTAGGTACAAGGCTATATGGTTACACCTTC